This TCR beta chain was sequenced during a study of radiation and T cells in renal cell carcinoma. Documented time point: blood 4 weeks post-SBRT, at nephrectomy. As to treatment: 15 Gy SBRT to primary tumor, nephrectomy 4 weeks later. After SBRT, blood was collected at 2 and 4 weeks, plus baseline. Overall study results and limits: From baseline, blood top tumor clonotypes peaked at 2 weeks post-radiation.

Details on this clone: As yet, its antigen is unknown.

TCRdb keeps only in-frame clones here, not all; method: immunoSEQ multiplex PCR. The sample carries roughly 170,000 clones, 88% recorded once. The source of this sequence is a woman aged 45-65 years with renal cell carcinoma. Sequenced material: blood, taken from a patient whose treatment included radiotherapy and nephrectomy.

In DNA form, the CDR3 reads TGTGCCAGCAGCTTACGGTTCCCGACAGCACTGGGCGAGCAGTACTTC. It codes for CASSLRFPTALGEQYF. The chain is built from TRBV5-6 and TRBJ2-7, with a possible D match to TRBD1 (5 bases). This CDR3 spans 16 amino acids. Germline lookup yields CDR1 SGHDT and CDR2 YYEEEE. V was cut by 2 bases and J by 6 bases, with 21 bases left in between.